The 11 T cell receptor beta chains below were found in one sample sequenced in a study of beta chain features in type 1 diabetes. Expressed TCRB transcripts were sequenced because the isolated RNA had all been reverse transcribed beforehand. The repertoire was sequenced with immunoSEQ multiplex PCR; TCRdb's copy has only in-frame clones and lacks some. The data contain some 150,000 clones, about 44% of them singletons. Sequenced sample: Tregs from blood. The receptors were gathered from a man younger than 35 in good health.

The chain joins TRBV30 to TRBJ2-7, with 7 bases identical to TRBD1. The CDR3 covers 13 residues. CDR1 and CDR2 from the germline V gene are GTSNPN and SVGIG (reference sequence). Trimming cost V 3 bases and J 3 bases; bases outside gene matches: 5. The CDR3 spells CAWSGDRHYEQYF. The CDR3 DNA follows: TGTGCCTGGAGCGGGGACAGACACTACGAGCAGTACTTC.

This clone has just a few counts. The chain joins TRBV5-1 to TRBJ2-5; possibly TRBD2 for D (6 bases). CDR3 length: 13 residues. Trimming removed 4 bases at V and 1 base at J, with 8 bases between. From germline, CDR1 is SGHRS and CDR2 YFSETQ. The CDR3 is CASSGGFQETQYF. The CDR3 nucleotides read TGCGCCAGCAGCGGAGGGTTCCAAGAGACCCAGTACTTC.

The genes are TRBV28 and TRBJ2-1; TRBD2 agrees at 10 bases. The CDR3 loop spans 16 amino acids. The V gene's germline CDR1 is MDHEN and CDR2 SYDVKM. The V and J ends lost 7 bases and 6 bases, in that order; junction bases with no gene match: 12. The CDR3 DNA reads TGTGCCAGCAAAGGCAATCTAGCGGGAGTCGGCAATGAGCAGTTCTTC. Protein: CASKGNLAGVGNEQFF.

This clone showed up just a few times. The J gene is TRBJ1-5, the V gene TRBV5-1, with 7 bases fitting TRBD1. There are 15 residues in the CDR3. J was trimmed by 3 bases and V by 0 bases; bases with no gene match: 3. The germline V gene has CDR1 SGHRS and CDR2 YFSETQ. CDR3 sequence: CASSLAGQFNQPQHF. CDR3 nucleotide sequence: TGCGCCAGCAGCTTGGCGGGACAGTTCAATCAGCCCCAGCATTTT.

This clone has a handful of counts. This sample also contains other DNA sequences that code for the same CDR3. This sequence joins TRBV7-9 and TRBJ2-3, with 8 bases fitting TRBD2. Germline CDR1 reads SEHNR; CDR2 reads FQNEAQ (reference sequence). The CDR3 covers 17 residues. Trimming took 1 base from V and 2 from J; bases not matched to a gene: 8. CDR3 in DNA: TGTGCCAGCAGCTTAGGGAGCGGGGGAGTTCTCACAGATACGCAGTATTTT. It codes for CASSLGSGGVLTDTQYF.

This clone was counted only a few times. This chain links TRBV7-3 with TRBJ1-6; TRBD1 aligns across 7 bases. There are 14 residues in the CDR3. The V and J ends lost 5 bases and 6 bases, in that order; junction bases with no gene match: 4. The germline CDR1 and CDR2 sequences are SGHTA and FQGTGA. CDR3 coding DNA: TGTGCCAGCAGCCAGTGGGACAGTAATTCACCCCTCCACTTT. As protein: CASSQWDSNSPLHF.

This chain's CDR3 is CASSHRGRGTGELFF. The CDR3 DNA sequence: TGTGCCAGCAGCCACAGGGGGCGCGGCACCGGGGAGCTGTTTTTT. This rearrangement joins TRBV7-3 to TRBJ2-2, with 9 bases that match TRBD1. J was trimmed by 4 bases and V by 5 bases; bases with no gene match: 5. Per the germline V gene, CDR1 is SGHTA and CDR2 is FQGTGA. There are 15 residues in the CDR3.

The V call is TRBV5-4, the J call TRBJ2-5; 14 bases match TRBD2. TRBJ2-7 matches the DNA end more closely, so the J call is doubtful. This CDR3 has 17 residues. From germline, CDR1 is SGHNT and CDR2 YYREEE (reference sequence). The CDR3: CASSSGLAGGLSYEQYF. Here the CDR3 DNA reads TGTGCCAGCAGCTCTGGACTAGCGGGAGGTCTTTCCTACGAGCAGTACTTC.

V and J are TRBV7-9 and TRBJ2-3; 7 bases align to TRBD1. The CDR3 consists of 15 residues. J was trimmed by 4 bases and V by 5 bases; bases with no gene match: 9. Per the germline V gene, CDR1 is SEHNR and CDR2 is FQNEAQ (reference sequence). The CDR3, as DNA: TGTGCCAGCAGCCCCAGACAGGGTGGGCCAGATACGCAGTATTTT. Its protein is CASSPRQGGPDTQYF.

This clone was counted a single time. CDR3 loop: CASGIGTGHTHNEQFF. Here the CDR3 DNA reads TGTGCTAGTGGTATCGGTACGGGACACACACACAATGAGCAGTTCTTC. The V and J genes are TRBV12-5 and TRBJ2-1, with a tentative D call TRBD1 (6 bases). V was pared by 5 bases and J by 5 bases, with 19 bases between. Germline V gene data show CDR1 as LGHNT and CDR2 as FRNRAP. CDR3 length: 16 amino acids.

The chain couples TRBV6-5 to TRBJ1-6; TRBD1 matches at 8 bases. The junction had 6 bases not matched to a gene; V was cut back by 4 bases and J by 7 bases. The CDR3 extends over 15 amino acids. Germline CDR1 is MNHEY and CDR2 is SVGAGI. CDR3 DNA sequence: TGTGCCAGCAGTTCAGGGGGCGCGGGGAATTCACCCCTCCACTTT. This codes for CASSSGGAGNSPLHF.